These T cell receptor beta chains were read from a single sample in a study of T-cell reconstitution after alpha-beta-depleted transplantation in children. A single record per CDR3 protein comes from TCRdb applying MiXCR to the PCR reads. The sample comprises approximately 250,000 distinct CDR3 sequences, 20% to 30% of which are singletons, and roughly 2.6% rests with the top ten. Sequencing used PBMCs, obtained before TCRalphabeta/CD19-depleted stem cell transplant. These receptors were taken from a girl aged 2 to 9 with Fanconi anemia, due to receive a stem cell transplant. The CDR3 runs from the conserved cysteine through the conserved F or W. A D gene is named only where the DNA matches it firmly. Only part of the rows carry a size: once, few, many, or a class if the clone is expanded.

cdr3_nt,cdr3_aa,j_call,v_call,clone_size,d_call
TGTGCCAGCATCCAGGGCACCTTCCAAGAGACCCAGTACTTC,CASIQGTFQETQYF,TRBJ2-5,TRBV2,.,.
TGTGCCAGCAGCTTAGTGGGGACAGGGGGGGAGCTGTTTTTT,CASSLVGTGGELFF,TRBJ2-2,TRBV7-2,.,TRBD1
TGTGCCAGCTCATTCGTCCCCCCCCACAATGAGCAGTTCTTC,CASSFVPPHNEQFF,TRBJ2-1,TRBV18,.,.
TGCGCCAGCAGTAATAGCGGGAGGGCCCCTTACGAGCAGTACTTC,CASSNSGRAPYEQYF,TRBJ2-7,TRBV10-2,.,TRBD2
TGTGCCAGCAGCTCCCTAGCGGGGGGAGTCGATGAGCAGTTCTTC,CASSSLAGGVDEQFF,TRBJ2-1,TRBV11-2,.,TRBD2
TGCAGTGCTAGTAGGGGGGGGGCAAACAATGAGCAGTTCTTC,CSASRGGANNEQFF,TRBJ2-1,TRBV20-1,.,.
TGTGCCAGCAGTCCCTTCCGGGACAGGGGCTACGAGCAGTACTTC,CASSPFRDRGYEQYF,TRBJ2-7,TRBV28,.,TRBD1
TGTGCCAGCAGCCTTGGGGGGCAGAATAGAAATGAGCAGTTCTTC,CASSLGGQNRNEQFF,TRBJ2-1,TRBV28,many,.
TGCAGCGTTGAAGCATCCAGAAACCAGCCCCAGCATTTT,CSVEASRNQPQHF,TRBJ1-5,TRBV29-1,many,.
TGTGCCAGCAGCGTCTATGAGCGGGGGCCCACAGATACGCAGTATTTT,CASSVYERGPTDTQYF,TRBJ2-3,TRBV5-4,.,TRBD2
TGTGCCAGCAGTCGCGTTAGAGAGCAGTACTTC,CASSRVREQYF,TRBJ2-7,TRBV13,.,.
TGTGCCACCAGCAGAGCCAAGGGGTACGAGCAGTACTTC,CATSRAKGYEQYF,TRBJ2-7,TRBV15,many,.
TGCAGCGTTAGGTCTGGGACAGGGTGGGGCACTGAAGCTTTCTTT,CSVRSGTGWGTEAFF,TRBJ1-1,TRBV29-1,.,TRBD1
TGCAGTGCTACGGGACTAGGGGAGACCCAGTACTTC,CSATGLGETQYF,TRBJ2-5,TRBV20-1,many,TRBD2
TGCAGCGTTGTGCAGGGTAACTATGGCTACACCTTC,CSVVQGNYGYTF,TRBJ1-2,TRBV29-1,.,.
TGCAGTGCTATATACGGAGGTGAAAAACTGTTTTTT,CSAIYGGEKLFF,TRBJ1-4,TRBV20-1,few,.
TGCAGTGCGACCCCCGGGGCGGGGATCAACAATGAGCAGTTCTTC,CSATPGAGINNEQFF,TRBJ2-1,TRBV20-1,.,.
TGTGCCAGCAGCAAGGAGGACAGGGGACCCACAGATACGCAGTATTTT,CASSKEDRGPTDTQYF,TRBJ2-3,TRBV21-1,.,.
TGCAGTGCTAGAGAGGGCTCTCGCAATCAGCCCCAGCATTTT,CSAREGSRNQPQHF,TRBJ1-5,TRBV20-1,many,.
TGCGCCAGCGGAGGTAGCTCTGGGGCCAACGTCCTGACTTTC,CASGGSSGANVLTF,TRBJ2-6,TRBV5-1,few,.
TGTGCCAGCAGTAGCCGGGACAGGGGGCGCGAGAATGAGCAGTTCTTC,CASSSRDRGRENEQFF,TRBJ2-1,TRBV12-3/TRBV12-4,many,TRBD1
TGTGCCAGCAGTTTAACTACAGAAGAGACCCAGTACTTC,CASSLTTEETQYF,TRBJ2-5,TRBV12-3/TRBV12-4,few,.
TGTGCCAGCAGTTTAGACAGGGAAGGTCCCTACAATGAGCAGTTCTTC,CASSLDREGPYNEQFF,TRBJ2-1,TRBV28,few,TRBD1
TGCGCCAGCACCCCACCGGGACTAGCTCTCACAGATACGCAGTATTTT,CASTPPGLALTDTQYF,TRBJ2-3,TRBV5-1,.,TRBD2
TGTTCCAGCAGCCATATAGCGGGGGGCCTTTACAATGAGCAGTTCTTC,CSSSHIAGGLYNEQFF,TRBJ2-1,TRBV7-3,.,TRBD2
TGTGCCAGCATAGGACACCCCTTAACAGATACGCAGTATTTT,CASIGHPLTDTQYF,TRBJ2-3,TRBV2,once,.
TGTGCCAGCAGCTTACTAGCGGGAGGGCCGAACTCTGGGGCCAACGTCCTGACTTTC,CASSLLAGGPNSGANVLTF,TRBJ2-6,TRBV7-3,once,TRBD2